These T cell receptor beta chains were read from a single sample in a study of OX40 agonist ivuxolimab in advanced cancers. Generated by immunoSEQ multiplex PCR, the TCRdb table keeps only in-frame clones and is missing some. The sample includes 15,000 to 20,000 clones, approximately 70% of them seen just once. This sample comprised CD4+ or CD8+ T cells sorted from blood, obtained in a trial of the OX40 agonist ivuxolimab. All receptors derive from an adult with an advanced solid tumor such as melanoma, head and neck, liver or kidney cancer. CDR3s include the opening cysteine and the closing phenylalanine or tryptophan. A D gene is named only where the DNA matches it firmly. Clone sizes are given selectively: once, few, many, or a class where the clone is expanded.

D	V	size	J	CDR3	DNA
-	TRBV12-1	-	TRBJ1-4	CASSGRDSNEKLFF	TGTGCCAGCAGCGGCCGGGACAGTAATGAAAAACTGTTTTTT
TRBD1	TRBV19	-	TRBJ1-1	CASSIPGQLNTEAFF	TGTGCCAGTAGTATCCCGGGACAGCTGAACACTGAAGCTTTCTTT
TRBD1	TRBV4-3	-	TRBJ2-7	CASSQIFEDRGSYEQYF	TGCGCCAGCAGCCAAATCTTCGAGGACAGGGGTTCCTACGAGCAGTACTTC
TRBD1	TRBV6-6	once	TRBJ1-2	CASRPGTGIHYGYTF	TGTGCCAGCAGACCCGGGACAGGGATTCACTATGGCTACACCTTC
-	TRBV27	-	TRBJ2-3	CASSFGGGLGTDTQYF	TGTGCCAGCAGTTTCGGGGGCGGGTTAGGCACAGATACGCAGTATTTT
TRBD1	TRBV10-2	-	TRBJ2-2	CATEGDSFYTGELFF	TGCGCCACCGAGGGGGACAGCTTTTACACCGGGGAGCTGTTTTTT
-	TRBV27	-	TRBJ2-7	CATGQFSYEQYF	TGTGCCACTGGACAGTTCTCCTACGAGCAGTACTTC
TRBD1	TRBV10-3	-	TRBJ1-1	CAISDPGTGGKAFF	TGTGCCATCAGTGACCCCGGGACAGGGGGGAAAGCTTTCTTT
-	TRBV6-6	-	TRBJ2-1	CASTETLGSYNEQFF	TGTGCCAGCACCGAGACTTTGGGTTCCTACAATGAGCAGTTCTTC
-	TRBV2	-	TRBJ2-7	CASSEASGGTYEQYF	TGTGCCAGCAGTGAAGCTTCAGGGGGGACCTACGAGCAGTACTTC
-	TRBV20-1	medium-sized	TRBJ2-1	CSAHKDGEQFF	TGCAGTGCGCACAAGGACGGTGAGCAGTTCTTC
-	TRBV5-5	medium-sized	TRBJ1-2	CASSLGQGALDGYTF	TGTGCCAGCAGCTTGGGGCAGGGAGCACTGGATGGCTACACCTTC
-	TRBV27	-	TRBJ2-7	CASSFSLGQGGYEQYF	TGTGCCAGCAGTTTCAGCTTGGGGCAGGGGGGATACGAGCAGTACTTC
-	TRBV4-1	-	TRBJ2-7	CASSQRSLVQGAYEQYF	TGCGCCAGCAGCCAGAGGTCGTTAGTACAGGGAGCCTACGAGCAGTACTTC
-	TRBV28	-	TRBJ1-1	CASSSFLAGNWGTEAFF	TGTGCCAGCAGTTCGTTCCTCGCAGGGAATTGGGGCACTGAAGCTTTCTTT
-	TRBV6-5	once	TRBJ2-1	CASSKGLEQFF	TGTGCCAGCTCGAAAGGGCTAGAGCAGTTCTTC
-	TRBV28	-	TRBJ1-2	CASSFFQYGYTF	TGTGCCAGCAGTTTTTTTCAGTATGGCTACACCTTC
-	TRBV30	once	TRBJ1-6	CAWSLGGGSPLHF	TGTGCCTGGAGTTTGGGGGGCGGTTCACCCCTCCACTTT
TRBD2	TRBV11-3	few	TRBJ2-1	CASSDPGTRNNEQFF	TGTGCCAGCAGCGACCCCGGGACTAGAAACAATGAGCAGTTCTTC
-	TRBV10-3	-	TRBJ2-1	CAISESDSYNEQFF	TGTGCCATCAGTGAGTCGGACTCATACAATGAGCAGTTCTTC
TRBD1	TRBV6-5	-	TRBJ1-1	CASSYLDRANTEAFF	TGTGCCAGCAGTTACTTAGACAGGGCGAACACTGAAGCTTTCTTT
-	TRBV28	-	TRBJ1-4	CASSLGYGGPTNEKLFF	TGTGCCAGCAGTTTAGGGTATGGGGGGCCAACTAATGAAAAACTGTTTTTT
-	TRBV6-1	few	TRBJ2-7	CASSEAGPPYEQYF	TGTGCCAGCAGTGAGGCGGGACCCCCCTACGAGCAGTACTTC
-	TRBV6-5	-	TRBJ1-2	CASSYGVGQDMGYTF	TGTGCCAGCAGTTACGGCGTAGGGCAGGACATGGGCTACACCTTC
TRBD2	TRBV28	-	TRBJ2-7	CASSRPLAGEGSYEQYF	TGTGCCAGCAGTCGACCTCTAGCGGGAGAAGGGTCCTACGAGCAGTACTTC
TRBD1	TRBV28	-	TRBJ1-2	CASSLGQGVYHGYTF	TGTGCCAGCAGTTTAGGGCAGGGGGTCTATCATGGCTACACCTTC
TRBD1	TRBV30	few	TRBJ2-7	CAWGTGQGNYEQYF	TGTGCCTGGGGTACGGGACAGGGAAACTACGAGCAGTACTTC
TRBD2	TRBV5-4	-	TRBJ2-7	CASSQDRTSGYEQYF	TGTGCCAGCAGCCAAGATAGGACTAGCGGCTACGAGCAGTACTTC
TRBD2	TRBV6-5	-	TRBJ2-5	CASSPGTSGGETQYF	TGTGCCAGCAGTCCCGGGACTAGCGGCGGGGAGACCCAGTACTTC
-	TRBV11-3	once	TRBJ1-1	CASSLSTGTEAFF	TGTGCCAGCAGCCTCTCGACCGGCACTGAAGCTTTCTTT
-	TRBV7-2	-	TRBJ1-1	CASSLAPPGGSTEAFF	TGTGCCAGCAGCTTAGCGCCTCCAGGTGGGAGCACTGAAGCTTTCTTT
TRBD1	TRBV30	-	TRBJ2-6	CAYGQGSVSGANVLTF	TGTGCCTACGGACAGGGTTCGGTCTCTGGGGCCAACGTCCTGACTTTC
TRBD1	TRBV10-3	few	TRBJ2-7	CAISHYRGFYEQYF	TGTGCCATCAGTCATTACAGGGGGTTCTACGAGCAGTACTTC
-	TRBV9	-	TRBJ1-3	CASSPSDWTSGNTIYF	TGTGCCAGCAGCCCTTCGGACTGGACCTCTGGAAACACCATATATTTT
-	TRBV5-6	-	TRBJ1-5	CASSSNPTQPQHF	TGTGCCAGCAGCTCCAACCCGACCCAGCCCCAGCATTTT
TRBD2	TRBV7-3	-	TRBJ2-1	CASSLFGTSVNNEQFF	TGTGCCAGCAGCTTATTCGGGACTAGCGTTAACAATGAGCAGTTCTTC
-	TRBV6-5	-	TRBJ2-3	CASSYSPTDTQYF	TGTGCCAGCAGTTACTCTCCGACAGATACGCAGTATTTT
-	TRBV2	-	TRBJ1-1	CASSEASAMNTEAFF	TGTGCCAGCAGTGAAGCTTCAGCTATGAACACTGAAGCTTTCTTT
TRBD2	TRBV7-9	-	TRBJ2-5	CASSSTSEQETQYF	TGTGCCAGCAGCTCGACTAGCGAACAAGAGACCCAGTACTTC
-	TRBV29-1	medium-sized	TRBJ2-1	CSVEVGGSEQFF	TGCAGCGTTGAAGTAGGGGGGAGTGAGCAGTTCTTC
TRBD1	TRBV7-8	-	TRBJ2-1	CASSLLSGTGGNEQFF	TGTGCCAGCAGCCTGCTCTCCGGGACAGGGGGAAATGAGCAGTTCTTC
TRBD1	TRBV7-9	-	TRBJ1-1	CASTDRVGTEAFF	TGTGCCAGCACCGACAGGGTTGGCACTGAAGCTTTCTTT
TRBD1	TRBV6-5	few	TRBJ2-7	CASSPSGTGNYEQYF	TGTGCCAGCAGTCCCTCCGGGACAGGTAACTACGAGCAGTACTTC
-	TRBV29-1	-	TRBJ2-1	CSVELGPGEQFF	TGCAGCGTTGAGCTGGGTCCGGGGGAGCAGTTCTTC
-	TRBV29-1	-	TRBJ2-7	CSVEKASDPYEQYF	TGCAGCGTTGAGAAGGCTAGCGATCCCTACGAGCAGTACTTC